What follows are 8 T cell receptor beta chains derived from one specimen sequenced in a study of ipilimumab plus nivolumab after autologous stem cell transplantation. The assay was immunoSEQ multiplex PCR, and TCRdb's table has in-frame clones only and misses some. The table has 9,500 to 15,000 clones, about 70% seen once. The specimen comprised PBMCs, sampled in a trial of ipilimumab plus nivolumab as post-transplant consolidation. The receptor source for this set is a male donor with diffuse large B-cell lymphoma.

This clone appeared a few times. The V and J genes are TRBV10-1 and TRBJ2-7, with D perhaps given as TRBD1 or TRBD2 (6 bases each). The germline V gene has CDR1 WNHNN and CDR2 SYGVQD (reference sequence). The CDR3 has 18 amino acids. V lost 0 bases, J lost 6 bases, and 24 bases lay in between. Here the CDR3 DNA reads TGCGCCAGCAGTGAGTCGGGGGCGATTTGGGGGGCTTACTGCGAGCAGTACTTC. Amino acid sequence: CASSESGAIWGAYCEQYF.

By sample share, this clone is large (0.1 to 1%). This chain joins TRBV9 and TRBJ1-1, with D perhaps TRBD1 (5 bases). The CDR3 sequence is 15 residues long. V was clipped by 3 bases and J by 1 base, with 13 bases between them. CDR1 is SGDLS and CDR2 is YYNGEE in the germline V gene. This chain's CDR3 is CASSERGHSNTEAFF. CDR3 nucleotide sequence: TGTGCCAGCAGCGAACGAGGACACTCGAACACTGAAGCTTTCTTT.

About this clone itself: A clone one base away is much larger, so this may be a read error. Different DNA sequences within this sample yield the same CDR3. The chain joins TRBV7-2 to TRBJ1-1; D is possibly TRBD1 (5 bases). The CDR3 consists of 12 residues. Germline V gene data show CDR1 as SGHTA and CDR2 as FQGNSA. The V and J ends lost 3 bases and 5 bases respectively, with 7 bases between them. DNA of the CDR3: TGTGCCAGCAGCTTGCGGGGGACTGAAGCTTTCTTT. It translates to CASSLRGTEAFF.

The chain carries TRBV13 and TRBJ1-2, with 10 bases identical to TRBD1. Trimming at V came to 5 bases and at J to 6 bases, leaving 6 bases not matched to a gene. There are 14 residues in the CDR3. The germline CDR1 and CDR2 sequences are PRHDT and FYEKMQ (reference sequence). The CDR3 is CASSISGTGDGYTF. The CDR3 coding sequence is TGTGCCAGCAGCATATCCGGGACAGGGGATGGCTACACCTTC.

The chain couples TRBV6-6 to TRBJ2-7; TRBD1 matches 8 bases. This CDR3 has 14 residues. Trimming cost V 8 bases and J 0 bases; bases outside gene matches: 6. Germline V gene lookup returns CDR1 MNHNY and CDR2 SVGAGI (reference sequence). CDR3 sequence reads: CASRGDRSSYEQYF. DNA for the CDR3: TGTGCCAGCCGCGGGGACAGGTCCTCCTACGAGCAGTACTTC.

The J gene is TRBJ2-7, the V gene TRBV19; 7 nucleotides align to TRBD2. Losses at the gene ends were 1 base for V and 6 bases for J; bases not matched to a gene: 6. CDR3 length equals 14 residues. The germline CDR1 and CDR2 sequences are LNHDA and SQIVND (reference sequence). The CDR3 nucleotides are TGTGCCAGTAGTATAGGCGGGGGACCCCTCGAGCAGTACTTC. It yields the protein CASSIGGGPLEQYF. The full variable domain, in which reference TRBV19 and TRBJ2-7 provide the parts outside the CDR3, is DGGITQSPKYLFRKEGQNVTLSCEQNLNHDAMYWYRQDPGQGLRLIYYSQIVNDFQKGDIAEGYSVSREKKESFPLTVTSAQKNPTAFYLCASSIGGGPLEQYFGPGTRLTVT.

The chain joins TRBV7-2 to TRBJ1-1; TRBD1 agrees at 8 bases. CDR1 SGHTA and CDR2 FQGNSA come from the germline V gene. The CDR3 covers 14 residues. V lost 4 bases, J lost 7 bases, and 8 bases stayed unmatched. DNA of the CDR3: TGTGCCAGCAGCTCCTTTCAGGGGGCCCTTGAAGCTTTCTTT. This translates into CASSSFQGALEAFF.

This clone was seen more than once but under ten times. The chain links TRBV15 to TRBJ2-7, with D perhaps matching TRBD1 (6 bases). CDR3 length: 13 amino acids. Germline CDR1 reads LNHNV; CDR2 reads YYDKDF (reference sequence). V was shortened by 5 bases and J by 5 bases, with 13 bases between the two germline ends. CDR3 sequence: CATSERGWDEQYF. DNA of the CDR3: TGTGCCACCAGCGAGAGGGGGTGGGACGAGCAGTACTTC.